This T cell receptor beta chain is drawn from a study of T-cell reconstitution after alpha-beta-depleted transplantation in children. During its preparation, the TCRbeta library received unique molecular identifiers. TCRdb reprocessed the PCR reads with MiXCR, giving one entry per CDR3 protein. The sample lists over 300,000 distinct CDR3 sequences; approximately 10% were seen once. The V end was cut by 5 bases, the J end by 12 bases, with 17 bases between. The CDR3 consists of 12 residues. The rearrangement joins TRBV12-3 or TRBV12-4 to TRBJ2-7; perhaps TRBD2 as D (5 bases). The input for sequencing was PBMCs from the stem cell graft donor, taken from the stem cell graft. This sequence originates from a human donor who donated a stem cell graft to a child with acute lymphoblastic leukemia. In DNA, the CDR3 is TGTGCCAGCAGTACCGGACTGGAGAAACCGTACTTC. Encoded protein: CASSTGLEKPYF.